Listed here are 12 T cell receptor beta chains from one sample, sequenced in a study of response to subunit inactivated influenza vaccine. TCRdb processed the RT-PCR reads anew with MiXCR; each CDR3 protein has one entry. The data hold under 950,000 distinct CDR3 sequences, with 21% observed a single time. The sequencing here drew on PBMCs from blood, taken 5 days after vaccination. These receptors all stem from a man between 45 and 60 years old who received an inactivated influenza vaccine.

The table lists this clonotype with a few counts. This chain uses TRBV15 with TRBJ1-3, with a possible D match to TRBD1 (6 bases). The length of the CDR3 is 15 residues. V gave up 0 bases and J gave up 3 bases, with 9 bases separating them. Germline loops: CDR1 LNHNV, CDR2 YYDKDF (reference sequence). As DNA, the CDR3 is TGTGCCACCAGCAGAGACAGGGGCTATGGAAACACCATATATTTT. This sequence encodes CATSRDRGYGNTIYF.

This clonotype was recorded a few times. The rearrangement uses TRBV9 and TRBJ2-1; TRBD1 agrees at 7 bases. V trimming: 4 bases; J trimming: 9 bases; junction bases outside the gene matches: 16. This CDR3 comprises 16 residues. The germline V gene has CDR1 SGDLS and CDR2 YYNGEE. The CDR3, as DNA: TGTGCCAGCAGCTTAGCACAGGGGCAGGTTAATGCTGAGCAGTTCTTC. Its protein product is CASSLAQGQVNAEQFF.

This clonotype has just a few counts. CDR3 sequence reads: CASSFSGKNQPQHF. The CDR3 DNA sequence: TGTGCCAGCAGTTTTTCCGGTAAGAATCAGCCCCAGCATTTT. The chain is built from TRBV27 and TRBJ1-5; D not resolved. The CDR3 runs to 14 residues. V shed 3 bases and J shed 4 bases, with 10 bases lying between them. Per germline, CDR1 MNHEY and CDR2 SMNVEV (reference sequence).

This clonotype was recorded a few times. This rearrangement joins TRBV3-1 to TRBJ1-4, with D perhaps matching TRBD1 (5 bases). Trimming cost V 4 bases and J 7 bases, with 13 bases left between them. CDR1 LGHDT and CDR2 YNNKEL come from the germline V gene (reference sequence). This CDR3 is 14 amino acids long. CDR3 sequence (DNA): TGTGCCAGCAGCCTTCAGCAAGGGACTGAAAAACTGTTTTTT. Translation gives CASSLQQGTEKLFF.

The sample holds many counts of this clonotype. The chain combines TRBV5-1 with TRBJ2-1, with 8 bases aligning to TRBD2. Per germline, CDR1 SGHRS and CDR2 YFSETQ. V shed 2 bases, J shed 3 bases, and the junction held 7 bases outside the gene matches. The length of the CDR3 is 16 residues. This CDR3 is CASSFSPGTSYNEQFF. The CDR3 DNA reads as TGCGCCAGCAGCTTCTCCCCCGGGACTAGCTACAATGAGCAGTTCTTC.

This clonotype was counted only a few times. The chain uses TRBV7-3 and TRBJ2-3, with 12 nucleotides matching TRBD2. V trimming: 2 bases; J trimming: 3 bases; junction bases outside the gene matches: 9. This CDR3 contains 18 residues. Germline V CDR1 and CDR2: SGHTA, FQGTGA. The CDR3: CASSLGRLAGDVTDTQYF. In DNA, the CDR3 is TGTGCCAGCAGCTTAGGCCGACTAGCGGGAGATGTTACAGATACGCAGTATTTT.

In its sample, this clonotype was seen a few times. The V call is TRBV27, the J call TRBJ2-7; 9 bases are a match to TRBD1. CDR3 length: 11 residues. Germline CDR1 reads MNHEY; CDR2 reads SMNVEV (reference sequence). Trimming cost V 6 bases and J 8 bases; bases outside gene matches: 2. The CDR3 region is CASSGQGKQYF. CDR3 nucleotide sequence: TGTGCCAGCAGCGGACAGGGGAAGCAGTACTTC.

The sample holds a few counts of this clonotype. The chain has TRBV7-2 and TRBJ1-5; the D gene is possibly TRBD1 (6 bases). Germline V gene data show CDR1 as SGHTA and CDR2 as FQGNSA. The ends were cut back, 5 bases at V and 2 bases at J, with 16 bases in the middle. The length of the CDR3 is 16 residues. CDR3 sequence (DNA): TGTGCCAGCAGCCCGGGAGGGGGTCGGGGCAATCAGCCCCAGCATTTT. Residues: CASSPGGGRGNQPQHF.

The CDR3 loop reads CASSPQTGRGTGELFF. In DNA form, the CDR3 reads TGTGCCAGCAGTCCTCAGACAGGACGGGGGACCGGGGAGCTGTTTTTT. The genes are TRBV12-3 or TRBV12-4 and TRBJ2-2, with D possibly being TRBD1 or TRBD2 (6 bases each). This CDR3 contains 16 residues. V was clipped by 5 bases and J by 5 bases, with 18 bases between them.

This clonotype was found a few times. V usage is TRBV2 and J usage is TRBJ2-1; no reliable D call. The V and J ends lost 10 bases and 8 bases respectively, with 12 bases between them. The germline V gene encodes CDR1 SNHLY and CDR2 FYNNEI. There are 11 residues in the CDR3. CDR3 sequence: CATTVGDEQFF. The CDR3 DNA reads as TGTGCCACCACCGTTGGGGATGAGCAGTTCTTC.

The chain employs TRBV20-1 and TRBJ2-7; D might be TRBD1 (6 bases). Germline V gene sequence: CDR1 DFQATT, CDR2 SNEGSKA (reference sequence). V lost 6 bases and J 3 bases, leaving 12 bases between the germline ends. The CDR3 has 12 residues. The CDR3, as DNA: TGCAGTGCCACCGGGACAAACTACGAGCAGTACTTC. Encoded protein: CSATGTNYEQYF.

The chain is built from TRBV27 and TRBJ1-1; D call uncertain. The CDR3 loop spans 14 amino acids. Trimming took off 5 bases at V and 4 bases at J, with 14 bases between the two ends. The germline V gene has CDR1 MNHEY and CDR2 SMNVEV (reference sequence). CDR3 sequence (DNA): TGTGCCAGCAGTCCCCACGGGTACCCCACTGAAGCTTTCTTT. Its translation: CASSPHGYPTEAFF.